Shown below are 26 T cell receptor beta chains from a single sample sequenced in a study of blood T cell repertoires in COVID-19. TCRdb's copy holds only in-frame clones and misses some; the assay was immunoSEQ multiplex PCR. The sample carries about 96,000 clones, about 78% recorded once. Sequenced: peripheral blood. These receptors all stem from a man between 45 and 60 years old who had recovered from COVID-19.

The chain couples TRBV6-6 to TRBJ2-2, with TRBD1 matching 7 bases. The CDR3 runs to 16 residues. V shed 4 bases and J 1 base; nucleotides not matched to a gene: 6. From germline, CDR1 is MNHNY and CDR2 SVGAGI (reference sequence). The CDR3 loop reads CASSFIQGLNTGELFF. CDR3 nucleotides: TGTGCCAGCAGTTTTATACAGGGGCTGAACACCGGGGAGCTGTTTTTT.

The rearrangement uses TRBV24-1 and TRBJ2-7, with 8 bases that match TRBD2. CDR1 is KGHDR and CDR2 is SFDVKD in the germline V gene. The CDR3 consists of 16 residues. J gave up 5 bases and V 4 bases, and 12 bases lay outside the gene matches. CDR3 nucleotides: TGTGCCACCAGTGACCCTAACAGCGGGAGAAGGCACGAGCAGTACTTC. Protein sequence: CATSDPNSGRRHEQYF.

This chain joins TRBV19 and TRBJ1-5; 10 bases are a match to TRBD1. V shed 3 bases and J 9 bases; nucleotides not matched to a gene: 14. Germline V gives CDR1 LNHDA, CDR2 SQIVND (reference sequence). This CDR3 comprises 17 residues. CDR3 amino acids: CASSIPGQGIDVWPQHF. As DNA, the CDR3 is TGTGCCAGTAGTATTCCGGGACAGGGGATCGATGTTTGGCCCCAGCATTTT.

The CDR3 here is CASSAPGRGPNEKLFF. For the CDR3, the DNA is TGTGCCAGCAGCGCTCCCGGGAGGGGACCTAATGAAAAACTGTTTTTT. The chain combines TRBV7-3 with TRBJ1-4; TRBD1 is a possible D gene (5 bases). The CDR3 has 16 residues. V gave up 5 bases and J gave up 3 bases, with 16 bases separating them. The germline CDR1 and CDR2 sequences are SGHTA and FQGTGA.

This chain joins TRBV6-5 and TRBJ2-3, with D possibly being TRBD2 (5 bases). CDR1 is MNHEY and CDR2 is SVGAGI in the germline V gene. The CDR3 extends over 15 amino acids. V lost 2 bases, J lost 3 bases, and 12 bases lay in between. CDR3 nucleotides: TGTGCCAGCAGTTACGGGTCTAGCCCGACAGATACGCAGTATTTT. Its translation: CASSYGSSPTDTQYF.

This clone was recorded only once. The chain joins TRBV11-2 to TRBJ2-3; D perhaps matches TRBD2 (5 bases). The V and J ends lost 1 base and 0 bases respectively, with 8 bases between them. The CDR3 has 15 residues. Germline V gene lookup returns CDR1 SGHAT and CDR2 FQNNGV. The CDR3 reads CASSLAGSSTDTQYF. CDR3 DNA: TGTGCCAGCAGCTTAGCGGGGTCTAGCACAGATACGCAGTATTTT.

The V and J genes are TRBV24-1 and TRBJ2-1; tentative D call: TRBD2 (5 bases). The germline V gene encodes CDR1 KGHDR and CDR2 SFDVKD. V was clipped by 1 base and J by 0 bases, with 12 bases between them. The CDR3 runs to 17 residues. The CDR3 nucleotides read TGTGCCACCAGTGATTTATCCAGGAGGAGCTCCTACAATGAGCAGTTCTTC. Translation: CATSDLSRRSSYNEQFF.

This chain joins TRBV7-2 and TRBJ2-7; the D gene is possibly TRBD1 (5 bases). Germline V gene lookup returns CDR1 SGHTA and CDR2 FQGNSA. Deletions cut 2 bases from V and 3 bases from J, with 11 bases between. This CDR3 region has 14 residues. CDR3 residues: CASSLSQGSYEQYF. The CDR3 DNA follows: TGTGCCAGCAGCTTATCTCAGGGAAGCTACGAGCAGTACTTC.

This sequence joins TRBV10-1 and TRBJ2-7, with 10 bases aligning to TRBD1. V trimming: 6 bases; J trimming: 7 bases; junction bases outside the gene matches: 15. Germline CDR1 reads WNHNN; CDR2 reads SYGVQD (reference sequence). The CDR3 sequence is 16 residues long. CDR3 sequence: CASSYSGTGARVEQYF. Here the CDR3 DNA reads TGCGCCAGCAGCTACTCCGGGACAGGGGCCCGGGTTGAGCAGTACTTC.

This clone was picked up a small number of times. The chain uses TRBV20-1 and TRBJ2-6; TRBD1 is a possible D gene (6 bases). Germline loops: CDR1 DFQATT, CDR2 SNEGSKA (reference sequence). The V gene lost 3 bases and the J gene lost 0 bases, with 15 bases spanning the gap. CDR3 length: 17 amino acids. The CDR3 spells CSASPGAVLSGANVLTF. The DNA of the CDR3 is TGCAGTGCTAGTCCAGGGGCCGTTCTCTCTGGGGCCAACGTCCTGACTTTC.

The table lists this clone with a count of one. The chain links TRBV28 to TRBJ2-3, with D maybe TRBD2 (5 bases). Trimming shortened V by 8 bases and J by 3 bases, and 24 bases separated the two germline ends. CDR3 length equals 17 residues. Germline V gene lookup returns CDR1 MDHEN and CDR2 SYDVKM. DNA for the CDR3: TGTGCCAGCCCGCCCGGGGTCTTGAAGGGAGAAACAGATACGCAGTATTTT. Protein sequence: CASPPGVLKGETDTQYF.

The chain has TRBV9 and TRBJ2-3; no reliable D call. V lost 0 bases, J lost 6 bases, and 11 bases lay in between. CDR3 length: 14 residues. CDR1 and CDR2 (germline): SGDLS, YYNGEE. CDR3 bases: TGTGCCAGCAGCGTAGTTCCCCGGTCGGATACGCAGTATTTT. It yields the protein CASSVVPRSDTQYF.

The V call is TRBV6-5, the J call TRBJ1-1; D is unresolved. Trimming pared 5 bases from V and 5 bases from J, leaving 12 bases between. This CDR3 has 13 amino acids. Germline CDR1 and CDR2: MNHEY and SVGAGI. The CDR3 loop is CASSPPRWTEAFF. The CDR3 DNA follows: TGTGCCAGCAGTCCCCCCCGGTGGACTGAAGCTTTCTTT.

The gene calls are TRBV12-3 or TRBV12-4 and TRBJ2-7; D unresolved. V was trimmed by 3 bases and J by 6 bases, leaving 9 bases between them. This CDR3 contains 12 residues. The CDR3 nucleotides are TGTGCCAGCAGTTTGCGCATCACCGAGCAGTACTTC. Its translation is CASSLRITEQYF.

The CDR3 spells CASKRTSGYGYTF. The CDR3, as DNA: TGTGCCAGCAAGAGGACTTCCGGTTATGGCTACACCTTC. The chain uses TRBV2 and TRBJ1-2; D is unclear. V lost 7 bases and J lost 5, with 14 bases in between. The germline V gene encodes CDR1 SNHLY and CDR2 FYNNEI. This CDR3 contains 13 residues. Complete variable domain (other parts from reference TRBV2 and TRBJ1-2): EPEVTQTPSHQVTQMGQEVILRCVPISNHLYFYWYRQILGQKVEFLVSFYNNEISEKSEIFDDQFSVERPDGSNFTLKIRSTKLEDSAMYFCASKRTSGYGYTFGSGTRLTVV.

The genes are TRBV11-1 and TRBJ2-7, with 12 bases that match TRBD1. V lost 6 bases and J lost 4; bases outside the gene matches: 7. The CDR3 has 15 residues. Per germline, CDR1 SGHAT and CDR2 FQDESV (reference sequence). The CDR3 bases are TGTGCCAGCAGTTCCGGGACAGGGGGCTTGTACGAGCAGTACTTC. It yields the protein CASSSGTGGLYEQYF.

The table lists this clone with a few counts. CDR3: CASSADRKNIQYF. The CDR3 coding sequence is TGTGCCAGTAGTGCCGACAGGAAAAACATTCAGTACTTC. The genes are TRBV19 and TRBJ2-4, with D possibly matching TRBD1 (6 bases). The V end was cut by 5 bases, the J end by 4 bases, with 9 bases between. The CDR3 totals 13 residues. Germline assignment: CDR1 LNHDA and CDR2 SQIVND (reference sequence).

This chain uses TRBV24-1 with TRBJ1-2, with 11 nucleotides matching TRBD1. V lost 2 bases and J lost 7; bases outside the gene matches: 5. The germline CDR1 and CDR2 sequences are KGHDR and SFDVKD. The CDR3 totals 15 residues. This CDR3 reads CATSDSRTGGFGYTF. The DNA of the CDR3 is TGTGCCACCAGTGATTCCAGGACAGGGGGCTTTGGCTACACCTTC.

The chain links TRBV10-3 to TRBJ2-7; 9 bases match TRBD1. Germline V gene sequence: CDR1 ENHRY, CDR2 SYGVKD. The CDR3 contains 14 residues. V lost 4 bases and J lost 4; bases outside the gene matches: 5. The CDR3: CAISVDRGSYEQYF. The CDR3 DNA reads TGTGCCATCAGTGTGGACAGGGGAAGTTACGAGCAGTACTTC.

The chain joins TRBV5-6 to TRBJ1-4; 7 nucleotides line up with TRBD1. Germline CDR1 is SGHDT and CDR2 is YYEEEE. With V trimmed by 7 bases and J by 2 bases, 14 bases remained unmatched. The CDR3 has 17 amino acids. The CDR3 is CASAPGGQRSTNEKLFF. CDR3 DNA sequence: TGTGCCAGCGCCCCCGGGGGACAGCGTTCTACTAATGAAAAACTGTTTTTT.

The chain carries TRBV19 and TRBJ2-1, with a possible D match to TRBD1 (6 bases). CDR1 and CDR2 (germline): LNHDA, SQIVND (reference sequence). There are 16 residues in the CDR3. V lost 5 bases to trimming and J lost 4 bases, with 18 bases between them. For the CDR3, the DNA is TGTGCCAGTAGTGGCCGGGACATCTACAGTTACAATGAGCAGTTCTTC. Encoded protein: CASSGRDIYSYNEQFF.

This clone was seen many times. The rearrangement uses TRBV9 and TRBJ2-7, with TRBD1 as a possible D gene (6 bases). CDR1 and CDR2 from the germline V gene are SGDLS and YYNGEE. This CDR3 is built from 14 residues. Trimming removed 0 bases from V and 2 bases from J, with 9 bases in between. The CDR3 region is CASSVEGEPYEQYF. In DNA, the CDR3 is TGTGCCAGCAGCGTAGAGGGGGAGCCCTACGAGCAGTACTTC.

The genes are TRBV3-1 (or the pseudogene TRBV3-2) and TRBJ2-1, with a weak D call TRBD2 (6 bases). From germline, CDR1 is LGHDT and CDR2 YNNKEL (reference sequence). This CDR3 contains 16 residues. The V gene lost 5 bases and the J gene lost 4 bases, with 18 bases spanning the gap. Here the CDR3 reads CASSAWDSGLYNEQFF. As DNA, the CDR3 is TGTGCCAGCAGCGCCTGGGATAGCGGCCTTTACAATGAGCAGTTCTTC.

This clone has just a few counts. The chain links TRBV5-1 to TRBJ2-2, with 9 positions matching TRBD1. The germline CDR1 and CDR2 sequences are SGHRS and YFSETQ. The CDR3 spans 14 residues. The V segment lost 1 base and the J segment 7 bases; nucleotides outside the gene matches: 2. The CDR3 reads CASSLTGGDGELFF. The DNA for the CDR3 is TGCGCCAGCAGCTTGACAGGGGGCGACGGGGAGCTGTTTTTT.

This chain connects TRBV28 to TRBJ1-2; D perhaps matches TRBD1 (6 bases). Trimming left V 3 bases short and J 4 bases short, with 9 bases between. The CDR3 runs to 13 residues. The germline CDR1 and CDR2 sequences are MDHEN and SYDVKM. CDR3 DNA sequence: TGTGCCAGCAGTTTTCGGGGGGCCTATGGCTACACCTTC. It translates to CASSFRGAYGYTF.

The chain carries TRBV30 and TRBJ2-7; 8 nucleotides match TRBD2. CDR1 is GTSNPN, CDR2 SVGIG, per germline (reference sequence). The CDR3 is 15 residues long. Unmatched junction bases numbered 11, after V lost 0 bases and J lost 7 bases. The CDR3: CAWSVLSGGPREQYF. CDR3 bases: TGTGCCTGGAGTGTACTTTCGGGGGGGCCTCGAGAGCAGTACTTC.